This T cell receptor beta chain was captured by sequencing in a study of cytomegalovirus exposure and HLA in healthy donors. Study results and limitations: A few chains tied to CMV proved CMV antigen-specific in vitro. For TCR beta chains, V- and J-gene trimming was later linked to a missense DCLRE1C variant.

Germline V lookup: CDR1 MNHEY, CDR2 SMNVEV (reference sequence). V was cut by 1 base and J by 4 bases, with 10 bases left in between. CDR3 size: 14 residues. A remark on this clone: Its antigen is unknown.

A multiplex PCR was run with 60 Vbeta primers and 13 Jbeta primers. The data were produced by immunoSEQ multiplex PCR, yet TCRdb's version contains in-frame clones alone and is incomplete. The table shows under 200,000 clones, with roughly 80% occurring only once. J is TRBJ1-2 and V is TRBV27, with D possibly TRBD1 on 5 matching bases. The receptor comes from a woman between 40 and 50 years old in good health and CMV-seronegative. Material: PBMCs. The DNA of the CDR3 is TGTGCCAGCAGTTTATGGAGGGGCCTCTATGGCTACACCTTC. This encodes CASSLWRGLYGYTF.